Below are 30 T cell receptor beta chains sequenced from a single sample in a study of control samples from healthy donors and cancer patients. Method: immunoSEQ multiplex PCR; TCRdb's copy keeps in-frame clones and lacks some. This repertoire shows roughly 150,000 clones, roughly 89% found once; its top ten account for over 4.5%. The sequenced sample was blood. These TCRs come from a man under 40 in good health.

The gene calls are TRBV24-1 and TRBJ2-1; D unresolved. The CDR3 totals 13 residues. Germline lookup yields CDR1 KGHDR and CDR2 SFDVKD. Trimming cost V 3 bases and J 8 bases, with 10 bases left between them. CDR3 DNA sequence: TGTGCCACCAGTGATCCCCCAGTCGATGAGCAGTTCTTC. This encodes CATSDPPVDEQFF.

This chain links TRBV18 with TRBJ2-3; unclear D gene. Trimming pared 4 bases from V and 2 bases from J, leaving 13 bases between. The CDR3 consists of 15 residues. CDR1 and CDR2 (germline): KGHSH, LQKENI. DNA for the CDR3: TGTGCCAGCTCACTTGGGCCAGAATCCACAGATACGCAGTATTTT. It is translated as CASSLGPESTDTQYF.

In its sample, this clone was seen once. This chain joins TRBV10-3 and TRBJ1-1; 11 bases are shared with TRBD1. Per germline, CDR1 ENHRY and CDR2 SYGVKD. The CDR3 runs 16 residues. J was trimmed by 4 bases and V by 6 bases; bases with no gene match: 10. The CDR3 sequence is CAISNRIGTGGTEAFF. CDR3 nucleotide sequence: TGTGCCATCAGCAACCGAATAGGGACAGGGGGCACTGAAGCTTTCTTT.

The chain is built from TRBV6-6 and TRBJ1-6; weak D call: TRBD1 (6 bases). There are 12 residues in the CDR3. CDR1 is MNHNY, CDR2 SVGAGI, per germline (reference sequence). Trimming took 5 bases from V and 10 from J, leaving 9 bases between them. CDR3 protein: CASSTGSSPLHF. CDR3 nucleotide sequence: TGTGCCAGCAGTACAGGGAGCTCACCCCTCCACTTT.

This sequence joins TRBV6-6 and TRBJ2-5, with D possibly TRBD2 on 5 matching bases. CDR3 length: 14 residues. Trimming left V 7 bases short and J 0 bases short, with 12 bases between. Germline-derived CDR1 and CDR2 are MNHNY and SVGAGI (reference sequence). The CDR3 is CASIRGLNQETQYF. The CDR3 bases are TGTGCCAGCATTCGGGGTCTCAACCAAGAGACCCAGTACTTC.

This clone was picked up one time. The rearrangement uses TRBV14 and TRBJ2-7; D gene unclear. Germline CDR1 reads SGHDN; CDR2 reads FVKESK. Trimming cost V 2 bases and J 2 bases, with 13 bases left between them. The CDR3 is 15 residues long. The CDR3 reads CASSQPRKKPYEQYF. CDR3 in DNA: TGTGCCAGCAGCCAACCGCGCAAGAAACCCTACGAGCAGTACTTC.

The V gene is TRBV5-4, the J gene TRBJ2-7; 13 positions agree with TRBD2. The CDR3 sequence is 17 residues long. Germline V CDR1 and CDR2: SGHNT, YYREEE (reference sequence). V shed 4 bases and J 9 bases; nucleotides not matched to a gene: 16. CDR3 DNA: TGTGCCAGCAGCATCGGGCGGGGACTAGCGGGGTCCTCGGGGCAGTACTTC. Its translation: CASSIGRGLAGSSGQYF. Looking up the rest from reference TRBV5-4 and TRBJ2-7 gives the full variable domain: ETGVTQSPTHLIKTRGQQVTLRCSSQSGHNTVSWYQQALGQGPQFIFQYYREEENGRGNFPPRFSGLQFPNYSSELNVNALELDDSALYLCASSIGRGLAGSSGQYFGPGTRLTVT.

This sequence joins TRBV21-1 and TRBJ2-1; the table's D call of TRBD2 was not tested on the DNA. TRBV21-1 is a pseudogene segment. The CDR3 contains 18 residues. The CDR3 reads CASPKGASAQSSYNEQFF. Here the CDR3 DNA reads TGTGCCAGCCCGAAAGGGGCTAGCGCCCAGAGCTCCTACAATGAGCAGTTCTTC.

CDR3 nucleotide sequence: TGTGCCTGCCCCTATAAGTTGTGGGCAGGGCCACCCCAAAACTCCTACAATGAGCAGTTCTTC. Translated: CACPYKLWAGPPQNSYNEQFF. This sequence joins TRBV30 and TRBJ2-1, with a tentative D call TRBD1 (5 bases). The V gene's germline CDR1 is GTSNPN and CDR2 SVGIG (reference sequence). The CDR3 has 21 amino acids. Between the trimmed V and J ends, which lost 6 bases and 0 bases, there was a span of 33 bases.

This clone appeared a single time. The J gene is TRBJ2-4, the V gene TRBV7-2; TRBD2 aligns across 7 bases. V lost 5 bases, J lost 11 bases, and 6 bases stayed unmatched. There are 12 residues in the CDR3. Germline loops: CDR1 SGHTA, CDR2 FQGNSA. CDR3: CASSTGGPVQYF. The CDR3 DNA reads as TGTGCCAGCAGCACGGGGGGTCCGGTTCAGTACTTC.

The chain is built from TRBV6-2 or TRBV6-3 and TRBJ2-1, with D tentatively TRBD2 (5 bases). The CDR3 loop spans 15 amino acids. Germline assignment: CDR1 MNHEY and CDR2 SVGEGT. V was clipped by 1 base and J by 1 base, with 8 bases between them. CDR3 bases: TGTGCCAGCAGTTACTTGGGGAGTTCCTACAATGAGCAGTTCTTC. It codes for CASSYLGSSYNEQFF.

CDR3 nucleotides: TGTGCCAGCATGGATGAGCAGTTCTTC. Translated: CASMDEQFF. The chain employs TRBV21-1 and TRBJ2-1. TRBV21-1 is tagged as a pseudogene. The CDR3 length is 9 residues.

This clone has just a few counts. The chain has TRBV7-3 and TRBJ2-3; D is unclear. The germline CDR1 and CDR2 sequences are SGHTA and FQGTGA. V lost 1 base and J 2 bases, leaving 4 bases between the germline ends. The CDR3 has 13 amino acids. DNA of the CDR3: TGTGCCAGCAGCTTAAAATTCACAGATACGCAGTATTTT. This encodes CASSLKFTDTQYF.

The rearrangement joins TRBV2 to TRBJ2-6; D remains ambiguous. Between the trimmed V and J ends, which lost 4 bases and 0 bases, there was a span of 10 bases. CDR3 length equals 16 residues. The germline gives CDR1 SNHLY, CDR2 FYNNEI. CDR3 loop: CASSVLRASGANVLTF. The CDR3 coding sequence is TGTGCCAGCAGTGTCCTACGGGCCTCTGGGGCCAACGTCCTGACTTTC.

The chain uses TRBV10-3 and TRBJ2-3, with 8 nucleotides matching TRBD2. Trimming took 7 bases from V and 3 from J; bases not matched to a gene: 12. CDR1 and CDR2 from the germline V gene are ENHRY and SYGVKD. The length of the CDR3 is 16 residues. CDR3: CAITETTSGLTDTQYF. The CDR3 coding sequence is TGTGCCATCACCGAGACTACTAGCGGACTAACAGATACGCAGTATTTT.

The chain carries TRBV5-8 and TRBJ2-5; TRBD1 matches 10 bases. V dropped 4 bases and J dropped 6; count of bases not matched to a gene: 6. Per germline, CDR1 SGHTS and CDR2 YDEGEE. CDR3 size: 14 residues. DNA for the CDR3: TGTGCCAGCAGCATAGACAGGGGGCAAAAGACCCAGTACTTC. Its protein product is CASSIDRGQKTQYF. The full variable domain, completed using reference TRBV5-8 and TRBJ2-5, is EAGVTQSPTHLIKTRGQQATLRCSPISGHTSVYWYQQALGLGLQFLLWYDEGEERNRGNFPPRFSGRQFPNYSSELNVNALELEDSALYLCASSIDRGQKTQYFGPGTRLLVL.

This chain connects TRBV18 to TRBJ2-7; 7 bases are shared with TRBD1. CDR1 and CDR2 (germline): KGHSH, LQKENI. Unmatched junction bases numbered 4, after V lost 5 bases and J lost 6 bases. The CDR3 consists of 12 residues. CDR3 in DNA: TGTGCCAGCTCAGGTACAGGGGTCGAGCAGTACTTC. It specifies CASSGTGVEQYF.

The V call is TRBV6-1, the J call TRBJ2-3; 14 bases map to TRBD2. This CDR3 is built from 20 residues. The trim removed 1 base at V and 5 bases at J, leaving 14 bases unmatched. CDR1 is MNHNS, CDR2 SASEGT, per germline. CDR3 loop: CASSEVHRGGLAGVIDTQYF. DNA of the CDR3: TGTGCCAGCAGTGAAGTCCACAGGGGGGGACTAGCGGGAGTGATAGATACGCAGTATTTT.

The chain is built from TRBV5-1 and TRBJ2-5; D is uncertain. Germline CDR1 and CDR2: SGHRS and YFSETQ. The CDR3 is 12 residues long. Trimming took off 2 bases at V and 5 bases at J, with 7 bases between the two ends. The CDR3 reads CASSFASETQYF. Here the CDR3 DNA reads TGCGCCAGCAGCTTCGCGTCCGAGACCCAGTACTTC.

The V and J genes are TRBV28 and TRBJ2-7, with 9 bases fitting TRBD1. V was pared by 5 bases and J by 2 bases, with 7 bases of the junction left unmatched. The CDR3 is 15 amino acids. Germline V CDR1 and CDR2: MDHEN, SYDVKM. The CDR3 region is CASSTTGGNPYEQYF. The CDR3 region has the DNA TGTGCCAGCAGTACCACAGGGGGCAACCCCTACGAGCAGTACTTC.

The chain combines TRBV19 with TRBJ2-1; 9 bases align to TRBD1. In germline, CDR1 is LNHDA, CDR2 SQIVND (reference sequence). Unmatched junction bases numbered 13, after V lost 6 bases and J lost 7 bases. The CDR3 is 16 amino acids. The CDR3 DNA reads as TGTGCCAGTAGGATAACAGGGGGCGCAGGTTTAAATGAGCAGTTCTTC. Residues: CASRITGGAGLNEQFF.

The V and J genes are TRBV6-5 and TRBJ1-2, with 7 bases aligning to TRBD1. J gave up 10 bases and V 6 bases, and 14 bases lay outside the gene matches. The CDR3 runs to 14 residues. The germline V gene encodes CDR1 MNHEY and CDR2 SVGAGI. The CDR3 nucleotides read TGTGCCAGCAGACCTCGACAGGGCCTTAGCGACTACACCTTC. This translates into CASRPRQGLSDYTF.

This sequence joins TRBV27 and TRBJ1-5, with 11 bases aligning to TRBD1. The CDR3 is 16 residues long. J was trimmed by 6 bases and V by 5 bases; bases with no gene match: 9. Germline V lookup: CDR1 MNHEY, CDR2 SMNVEV (reference sequence). CDR3 sequence reads: CASSATGTGGGQPQHF. The CDR3 DNA sequence: TGTGCCAGCAGTGCAACCGGGACAGGGGGTGGTCAGCCCCAGCATTTT.

V and J are TRBV7-9 and TRBJ1-2; D gene uncertain. Germline V gene sequence: CDR1 SEHNR, CDR2 FQNEAQ (reference sequence). The CDR3 extends over 12 amino acids. V gave up 2 bases and J gave up 7 bases, with 8 bases separating them. The CDR3, as DNA: TGTGCCAGCAGCTTATTACGGCTTGGCTACACCTTC. It yields the protein CASSLLRLGYTF.

This sequence joins TRBV4-1 and TRBJ2-1; 9 bases agree with TRBD2. V dropped 3 bases and J dropped 8; count of bases not matched to a gene: 8. Per the germline V gene, CDR1 is MGHRA and CDR2 is YSYEKL. The length of the CDR3 is 15 residues. In DNA form, the CDR3 reads TGCGCCAGCAGCCACGGAGCGGGAGGTAGCTATGAGCAGTTCTTC. Protein sequence: CASSHGAGGSYEQFF.

In this sample, this clone turned up a few times. The gene calls are TRBV27 and TRBJ2-7, with D unresolved. V dropped 4 bases and J dropped 7 bases, with 8 bases sitting between them. Germline CDR1 and CDR2: MNHEY and SMNVEV (reference sequence). The CDR3 runs to 11 residues. The CDR3 is CASSSLLEQYF. The CDR3, as DNA: TGTGCCAGCAGTTCCCTCTTAGAGCAGTACTTC.

The V gene is TRBV18, the J gene TRBJ1-1; unclear D gene. This CDR3 has 12 amino acids. V lost 2 bases and J lost 11, with 12 bases in between. Germline V lookup: CDR1 KGHSH, CDR2 LQKENI. The CDR3 region is CASSPNGPQAFF. The CDR3, as DNA: TGTGCCAGCTCACCAAACGGACCTCAGGCTTTCTTT.

This sequence joins TRBV9 and TRBJ2-7; D not resolved. The CDR3 covers 15 residues. The germline V gene encodes CDR1 SGDLS and CDR2 YYNGEE. Trimming removed 0 bases from V and 1 base from J, with 11 bases in between. CDR3 protein: CASSVAPADSYEQYF. CDR3 DNA sequence: TGTGCCAGCAGCGTAGCCCCGGCAGATTCCTACGAGCAGTACTTC.

This sequence joins TRBV5-1 and TRBJ2-7, with D uncertain. The CDR3 has 12 residues. Germline V CDR1 and CDR2: SGHRS, YFSETQ. V was trimmed by 1 base and J by 5 bases, leaving 7 bases between them. The chain's CDR3 is CASSLNSHEQYF. The CDR3, as DNA: TGCGCCAGCAGCTTGAACAGCCACGAGCAGTACTTC.

The V call is TRBV27, the J call TRBJ2-2; tentatively, D is TRBD2 (6 bases). CDR1 and CDR2 from the germline V gene are MNHEY and SMNVEV (reference sequence). The V end lost 4 bases, the J end lost 4 bases, and 10 bases lay between the germline ends. The CDR3 covers 14 residues. The CDR3 reads CASSWGVGTGELFF. As DNA, the CDR3 is TGTGCCAGCAGTTGGGGGGTCGGCACCGGGGAGCTGTTTTTT.